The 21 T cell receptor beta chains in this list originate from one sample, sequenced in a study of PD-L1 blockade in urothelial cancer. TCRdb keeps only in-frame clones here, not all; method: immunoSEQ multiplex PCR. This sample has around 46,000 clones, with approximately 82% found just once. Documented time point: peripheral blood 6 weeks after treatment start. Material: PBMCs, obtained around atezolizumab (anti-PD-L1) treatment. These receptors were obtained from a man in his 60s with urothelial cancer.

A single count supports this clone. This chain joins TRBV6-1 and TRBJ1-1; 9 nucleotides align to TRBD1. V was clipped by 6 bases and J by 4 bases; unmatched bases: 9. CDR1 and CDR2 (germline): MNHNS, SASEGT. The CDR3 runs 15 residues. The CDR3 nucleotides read TGTGCCAGCAGATACAGGGGGCCGGGGAGCACTGAAGCTTTCTTT. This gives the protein CASRYRGPGSTEAFF.

This chain's CDR3 is CASSLGAGGLRSNEQFF. The DNA for the CDR3 is TGTGCCAGCAGCTTGGGGGCAGGGGGTCTGCGGAGCAATGAGCAGTTCTTC. The V gene is TRBV5-4, the J gene TRBJ2-1; 7 bases agree with TRBD1. CDR3 size: 17 residues. V lost 0 bases, J lost 6 bases, and 12 bases stayed unmatched. Germline loops: CDR1 SGHNT, CDR2 YYREEE (reference sequence). Full variable domain (outside the CDR3, taken from reference TRBV5-4 and TRBJ2-1): ETGVTQSPTHLIKTRGQQVTLRCSSQSGHNTVSWYQQALGQGPQFIFQYYREEENGRGNFPPRFSGLQFPNYSSELNVNALELDDSALYLCASSLGAGGLRSNEQFFGPGTRLTVL.

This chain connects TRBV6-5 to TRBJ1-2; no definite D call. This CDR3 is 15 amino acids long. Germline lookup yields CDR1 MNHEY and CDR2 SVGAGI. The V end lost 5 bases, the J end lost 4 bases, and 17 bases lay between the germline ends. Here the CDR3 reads CASSPSTKPSYGYTF. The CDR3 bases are TGTGCCAGCAGTCCGTCAACTAAACCGAGCTATGGCTACACCTTC.

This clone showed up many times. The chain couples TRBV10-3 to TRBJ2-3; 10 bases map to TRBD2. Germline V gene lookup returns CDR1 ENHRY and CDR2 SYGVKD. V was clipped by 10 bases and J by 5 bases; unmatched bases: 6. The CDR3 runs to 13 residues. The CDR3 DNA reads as TGTGCCACTCTAGCGGGAGAGGAAGATACGCAGTATTTT. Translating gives CATLAGEEDTQYF.

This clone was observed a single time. The CDR3 reads CASVGDFAGNTIYF. The DNA of the CDR3 is TGTGCCAGCGTTGGTGACTTCGCTGGAAACACCATATATTTT. The genes are TRBV6-5 and TRBJ1-3, with D hard to call. This CDR3 has 14 amino acids. CDR1 MNHEY and CDR2 SVGAGI come from the germline V gene. The V gene lost 8 bases and the J gene lost 2 bases, with 13 bases spanning the gap.

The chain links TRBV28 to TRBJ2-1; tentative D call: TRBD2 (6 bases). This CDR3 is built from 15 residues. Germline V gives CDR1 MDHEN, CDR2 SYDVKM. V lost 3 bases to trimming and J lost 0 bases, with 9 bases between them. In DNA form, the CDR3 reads TGTGCCAGCAGTTTCCGGGGGACCTCCTACAATGAGCAGTTCTTC. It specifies CASSFRGTSYNEQFF.

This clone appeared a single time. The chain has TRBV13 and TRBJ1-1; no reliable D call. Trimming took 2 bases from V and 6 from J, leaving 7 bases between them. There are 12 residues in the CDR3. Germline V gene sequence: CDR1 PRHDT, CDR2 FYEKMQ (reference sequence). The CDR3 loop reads CASSLRTAEAFF. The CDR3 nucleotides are TGTGCCAGCAGCTTAAGGACTGCTGAAGCTTTCTTT.

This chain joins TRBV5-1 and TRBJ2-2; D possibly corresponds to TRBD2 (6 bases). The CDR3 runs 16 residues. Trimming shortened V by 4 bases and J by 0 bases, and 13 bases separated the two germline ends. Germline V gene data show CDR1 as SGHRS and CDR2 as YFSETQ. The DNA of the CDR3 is TGCGCCAGCAGCCCGTTAGCGGATTCGAACACCGGGGAGCTGTTTTTT. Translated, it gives CASSPLADSNTGELFF.

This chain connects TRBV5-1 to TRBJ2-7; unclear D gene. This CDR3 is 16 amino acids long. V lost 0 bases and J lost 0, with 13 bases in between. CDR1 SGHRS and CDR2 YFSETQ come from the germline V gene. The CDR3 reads CASSLAFEGDSYEQYF. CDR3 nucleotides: TGCGCCAGCAGCTTGGCCTTTGAAGGAGACTCCTACGAGCAGTACTTC.

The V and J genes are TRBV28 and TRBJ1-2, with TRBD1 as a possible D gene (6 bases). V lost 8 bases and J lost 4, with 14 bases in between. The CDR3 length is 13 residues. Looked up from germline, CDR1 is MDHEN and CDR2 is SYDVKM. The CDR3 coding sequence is TGTGCCAGCGGTACAGGGCCTGCCTATGGCTACACCTTC. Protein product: CASGTGPAYGYTF.

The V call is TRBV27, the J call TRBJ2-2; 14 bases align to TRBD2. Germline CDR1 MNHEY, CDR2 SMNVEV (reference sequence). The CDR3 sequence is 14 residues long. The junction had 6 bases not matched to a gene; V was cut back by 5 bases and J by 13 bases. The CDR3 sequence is CASSTGLAGGGLFF. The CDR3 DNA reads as TGTGCCAGCAGTACAGGACTAGCGGGAGGCGGGCTGTTTTTT.

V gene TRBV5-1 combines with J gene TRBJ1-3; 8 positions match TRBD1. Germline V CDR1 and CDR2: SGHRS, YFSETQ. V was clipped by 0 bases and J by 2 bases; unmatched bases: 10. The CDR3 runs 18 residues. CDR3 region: CASSLDRQGPRAGNTIYF. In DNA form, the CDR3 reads TGCGCCAGCAGCTTGGACCGACAGGGGCCGCGGGCTGGAAACACCATATATTTT.

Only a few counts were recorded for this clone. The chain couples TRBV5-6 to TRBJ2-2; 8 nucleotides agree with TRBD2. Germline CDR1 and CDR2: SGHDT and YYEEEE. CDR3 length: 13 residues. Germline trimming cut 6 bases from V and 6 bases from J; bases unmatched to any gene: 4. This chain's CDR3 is CASIPGGSGELFF. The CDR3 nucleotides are TGTGCCAGCATACCGGGGGGGTCCGGGGAGCTGTTTTTT.

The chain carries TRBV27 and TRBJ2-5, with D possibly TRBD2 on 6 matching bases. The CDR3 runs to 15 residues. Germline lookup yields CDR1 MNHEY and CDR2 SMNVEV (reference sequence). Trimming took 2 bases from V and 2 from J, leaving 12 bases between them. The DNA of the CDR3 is TGTGCCAGCAGTTTAGTTCTAGCGCGACAAGAGACCCAGTACTTC. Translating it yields CASSLVLARQETQYF.

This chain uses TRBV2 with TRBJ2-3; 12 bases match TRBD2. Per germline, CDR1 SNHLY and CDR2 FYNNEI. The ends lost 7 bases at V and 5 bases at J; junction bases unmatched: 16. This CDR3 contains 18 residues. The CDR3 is CASTPRLAGVAGEDTQYF. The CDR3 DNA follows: TGTGCCAGCACCCCCCGACTAGCGGGAGTAGCGGGGGAAGATACGCAGTATTTT.

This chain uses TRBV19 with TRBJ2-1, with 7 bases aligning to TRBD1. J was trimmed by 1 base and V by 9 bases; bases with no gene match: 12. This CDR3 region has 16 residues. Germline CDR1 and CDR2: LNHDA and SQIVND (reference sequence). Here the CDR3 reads CASRLTGTVSYNEQFF. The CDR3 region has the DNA TGTGCCAGCCGACTCACCGGGACAGTATCCTACAATGAGCAGTTCTTC.

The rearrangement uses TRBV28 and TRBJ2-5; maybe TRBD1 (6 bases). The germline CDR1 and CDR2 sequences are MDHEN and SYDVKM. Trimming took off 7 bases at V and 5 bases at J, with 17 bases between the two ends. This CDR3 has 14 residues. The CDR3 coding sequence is TGTGCCAGCAACAGCCCAGGGGTGAGGGAGACCCAGTACTTC. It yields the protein CASNSPGVRETQYF.

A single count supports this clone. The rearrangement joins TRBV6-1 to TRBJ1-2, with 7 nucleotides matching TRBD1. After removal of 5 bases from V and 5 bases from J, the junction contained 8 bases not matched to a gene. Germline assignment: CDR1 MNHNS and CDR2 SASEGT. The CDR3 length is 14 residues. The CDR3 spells CASSTGQPIYGYTF. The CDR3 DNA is TGTGCCAGCAGTACGGGACAGCCAATTTATGGCTACACCTTC.

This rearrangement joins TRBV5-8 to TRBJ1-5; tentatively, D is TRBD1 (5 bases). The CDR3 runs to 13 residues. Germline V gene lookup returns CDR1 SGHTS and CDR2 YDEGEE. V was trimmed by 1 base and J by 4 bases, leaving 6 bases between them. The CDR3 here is CASSLTGNQPQHF. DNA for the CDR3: TGTGCCAGCAGCTTGACAGGAAATCAGCCCCAGCATTTT.

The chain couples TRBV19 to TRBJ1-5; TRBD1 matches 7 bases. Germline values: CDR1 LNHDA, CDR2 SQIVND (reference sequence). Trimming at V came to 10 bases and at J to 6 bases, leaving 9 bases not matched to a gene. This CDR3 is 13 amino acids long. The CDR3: CATLGGVGQPQHF. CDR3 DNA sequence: TGTGCCACCTTAGGGGGCGTCGGTCAGCCCCAGCATTTT. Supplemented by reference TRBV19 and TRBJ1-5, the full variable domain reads DGGITQSPKYLFRKEGQNVTLSCEQNLNHDAMYWYRQDPGQGLRLIYYSQIVNDFQKGDIAEGYSVSREKKESFPLTVTSAQKNPTAFYLCATLGGVGQPQHFGDGTRLSIL.

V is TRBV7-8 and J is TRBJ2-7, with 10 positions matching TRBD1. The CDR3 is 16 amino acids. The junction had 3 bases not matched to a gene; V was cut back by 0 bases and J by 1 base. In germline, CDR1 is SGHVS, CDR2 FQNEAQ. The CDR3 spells CASSLAKGQGSYEQYF. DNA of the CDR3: TGTGCCAGCAGCTTAGCAAAGGGACAGGGGTCCTACGAGCAGTACTTC.